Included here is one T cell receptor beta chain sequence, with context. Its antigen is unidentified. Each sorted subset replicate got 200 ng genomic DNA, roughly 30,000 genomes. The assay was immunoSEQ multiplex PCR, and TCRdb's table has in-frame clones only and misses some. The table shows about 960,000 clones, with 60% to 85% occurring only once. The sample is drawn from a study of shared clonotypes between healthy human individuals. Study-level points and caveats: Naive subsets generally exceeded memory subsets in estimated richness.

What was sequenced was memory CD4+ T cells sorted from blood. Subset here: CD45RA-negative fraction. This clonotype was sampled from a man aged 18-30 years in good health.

The CDR3 reads CSVDGQAWGYTF. For the CDR3, the DNA is TGCAGCGTTGACGGGCAGGCTTGGGGCTACACCTTC. This chain joins TRBV29-1 and TRBJ1-2, with D unclear. The V gene's germline CDR1 is SQVTM and CDR2 ANQGSEA. Trimming left V 3 bases short and J 8 bases short, with 13 bases between. The CDR3 totals 12 residues.